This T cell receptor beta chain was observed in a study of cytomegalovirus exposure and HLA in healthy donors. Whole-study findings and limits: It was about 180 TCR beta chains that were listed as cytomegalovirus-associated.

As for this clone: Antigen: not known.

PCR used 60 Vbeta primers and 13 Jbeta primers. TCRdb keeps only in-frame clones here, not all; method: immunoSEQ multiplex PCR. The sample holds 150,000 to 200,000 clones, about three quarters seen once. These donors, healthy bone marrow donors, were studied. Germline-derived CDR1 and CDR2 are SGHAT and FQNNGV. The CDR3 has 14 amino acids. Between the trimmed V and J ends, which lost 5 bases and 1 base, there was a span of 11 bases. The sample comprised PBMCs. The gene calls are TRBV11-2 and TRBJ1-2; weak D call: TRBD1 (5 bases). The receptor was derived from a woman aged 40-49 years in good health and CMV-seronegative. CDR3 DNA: TGTGCCAGCAGCGTCAGACAGAGTAACTATGGCTACACCTTC. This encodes CASSVRQSNYGYTF.